The entry below gives a single T cell receptor beta chain sequence along with its context. Its antigen is currently unknown. This sample was included in a study of cytomegalovirus exposure and HLA in healthy donors. Study observations and caveats: Looking again later, the authors saw that most CMV-associated TCR beta chains seemed HLA-restricted. A few chains tied to CMV proved CMV antigen-specific in vitro. An analysis was carried out at a later point. It showed that HLA-associated TCR beta chains were more clonally expanded than equally common non-associated chains.

Trimming took 1 base from V and 4 from J, leaving 15 bases between them. From germline, CDR1 is LGHNA and CDR2 YNFKEQ. This CDR3 comprises 16 residues. Primers included in the PCR were 60 Vbeta and 13 Jbeta primers. Produced via immunoSEQ multiplex PCR; TCRdb's table is partial and in-frame only. The sample carries 110,000 or so clones, 69% recorded once. The sequenced material came from PBMCs. This chain joins TRBV4-2 and TRBJ2-3, with TRBD2 as a possible D gene (6 bases). The TCR comes from a man aged 25-45 years in good health and CMV-seronegative. The DNA for the CDR3 is TGTGCCAGCAGCCAAGGGGGGGTAGCGGCCTCAGATACGCAGTATTTT. It codes for CASSQGGVAASDTQYF.